This T cell receptor (beta chain) came from a study of OX40 agonist ivuxolimab in advanced cancers. This CDR3 region has 17 residues. The V gene end was trimmed by 4 bases and the J gene end by 3 bases; junction bases not matched to a gene: 15. Germline V gene data show CDR1 as SGHDT and CDR2 as YYEEEE. The data were produced by immunoSEQ multiplex PCR, yet TCRdb's version contains in-frame clones alone and is incomplete. The data hold about 31,000 clones, with roughly 82% observed a single time. The source is an adult with an advanced solid tumor such as melanoma, head and neck, liver or kidney cancer. The sequencing here drew on CD4+ or CD8+ T cells sorted from blood, taken in a trial of the OX40 agonist ivuxolimab. The chain couples TRBV5-6 to TRBJ2-5; 7 nucleotides agree with TRBD1. Here the CDR3 DNA reads TGTGCCAGCAGCCGCCGGACAGGCAAAATATTAAAAGAGACCCAGTACTTC. Its protein is CASSRRTGKILKETQYF.